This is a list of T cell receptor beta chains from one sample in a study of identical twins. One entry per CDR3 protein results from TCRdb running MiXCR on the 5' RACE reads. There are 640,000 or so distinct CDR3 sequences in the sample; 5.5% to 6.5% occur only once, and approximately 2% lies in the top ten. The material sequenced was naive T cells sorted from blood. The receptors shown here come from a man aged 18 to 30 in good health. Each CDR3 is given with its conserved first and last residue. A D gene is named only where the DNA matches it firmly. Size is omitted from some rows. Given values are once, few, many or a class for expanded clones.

TGTGCCTGGAGAGGGGCCTATGGCTACACCTTC CAWRGAYGYTF TRBV30 NA TRBJ1-2 NA
TGTGCCAGCAGTTTCTCACATGGTGGCTATGGCTACACCTTC CASSFSHGGYGYTF TRBV12-3/TRBV12-4 many TRBJ1-2 NA
TGTGCCAGCAGTAAGCAGGGGGCGCGGGAGACCCAGTACTTC CASSKQGARETQYF TRBV6-1 NA TRBJ2-5 TRBD1
TGCAGTGCTCCCCCTGTGGGGCTTATGAACACTGAAGCTTTCTTT CSAPPVGLMNTEAFF TRBV20-1 many TRBJ1-1 NA
TGTGCCAGCAGTCTAATAGCCGGGACTAGCGCGCTCTCGGTTGGCACAGATACGCAGTATTTT CASSLIAGTSALSVGTDTQYF TRBV12-3/TRBV12-4 few TRBJ2-3 TRBD2
TGCGCCAGCACCCGGGAAGCGGGAGCTTGGGAGACCCAGTACTTC CASTREAGAWETQYF TRBV5-1 few TRBJ2-5 TRBD2
TGCGCCAGCAGCTTGGATCAAGGGGCAGTAGGTCGGGAAAAACTGTTTTTT CASSLDQGAVGREKLFF TRBV5-1 few TRBJ1-4 NA
TGCGCCAGCAGCTTTAATCGGGTAAATACGCAGTATTTT CASSFNRVNTQYF TRBV5-1 many TRBJ2-3 NA
TGTGCCAGCAGTGAGTGGACGGCTTATCATGGCTACACCTTC CASSEWTAYHGYTF TRBV25-1 few TRBJ1-2 NA
TGTGCCAGCAGCTTATTCGTGACAGCCCGCACAGATACGCAGTATTTT CASSLFVTARTDTQYF TRBV7-8 NA TRBJ2-3 NA
TGCGCCAGCAGCAAGGACCGCTATGGCTACACCTTC CASSKDRYGYTF TRBV5-1 many TRBJ1-2 NA
TGCGCCAGCAGCTCACCCCAGGGTCCCACAGATACGCAGTATTTT CASSSPQGPTDTQYF TRBV5-1 many TRBJ2-3 NA
TGTGCCAGCAGCTTAGAGGTTACGGGACTCTCCTACAATGAGCAGTTCTTC CASSLEVTGLSYNEQFF TRBV11-2 few TRBJ2-1 NA
TGTGCCAGCAGCGTGGACAGGGTTTACACCGGGGAGCTGTTTTTT CASSVDRVYTGELFF TRBV11-2 few TRBJ2-2 TRBD1
TGCGCCAGCAGCGGTTCAGTACAAGAGACCCAGTACTTC CASSGSVQETQYF TRBV5-1 many TRBJ2-5 NA
TGTGCCAGCAGTTCCGTGACTAGGCAGACCTACAATGAGCAGTTCTTC CASSSVTRQTYNEQFF TRBV2 NA TRBJ2-1 NA
TGTGCCAGTAGTGTCTTCCACAGGGGTGCCAAAAACATTCAGTACTTC CASSVFHRGAKNIQYF TRBV19 NA TRBJ2-4 TRBD1
TGTGCCAGCAGTCACTCATTATCGGGACAGGGGGTCGAGCAGTACTTC CASSHSLSGQGVEQYF TRBV27 few TRBJ2-7 TRBD1
TGTGCCAGCAGCTTAACGACAGGAATGGGCACCGGGGAGCTGTTTTTT CASSLTTGMGTGELFF TRBV7-7 many TRBJ2-2 NA
TGTGCCAGCAGTTTCTCTTACCCAACTCTCATCAATGAGCAGTTCTTC CASSFSYPTLINEQFF TRBV27 many TRBJ2-1 NA
TGTGCCAGCAGCCCCCGACAGAGCCATAGCAATCAGCCCCAGCATTTT CASSPRQSHSNQPQHF TRBV7-8 many TRBJ1-5 NA
TGCAGTGCTCACCGACTTGGGGGGTTATACAATGAGCAGTTCTTC CSAHRLGGLYNEQFF TRBV20-1 many TRBJ2-1 NA
TGTGCCAGCAGCTTAGAGATGTCTAGCGGGAGGCACTCCTACAATGAGCAGTTCTTC CASSLEMSSGRHSYNEQFF TRBV13 few TRBJ2-1 TRBD2
TGTGCCAGCAGCTGGGGGACGTCCATTACGAACACCGGGGAGCTGTTTTTT CASSWGTSITNTGELFF TRBV7-9 many TRBJ2-2 NA
TGTGCCAGCAGACAACTCGGGGGTCCCGGGGAGCTGTTTTTT CASRQLGGPGELFF TRBV12-3/TRBV12-4 many TRBJ2-2 NA
TGTGCCAGCAGCCGCCGGGAGGACGGGCCTTACACCTTC CASSRREDGPYTF TRBV4-2 many TRBJ1-2 NA
TGTGCCAGCAGCGTAGACGACAATGAGCAGTTCTTC CASSVDDNEQFF TRBV9 many TRBJ2-1 NA
TGTGCCAGCTCACCAGAGGGTAGTACCGTTTATGAGCAGTTCTTC CASSPEGSTVYEQFF TRBV18 NA TRBJ2-1 NA
TGCAGTGCTGTAGCGGGAGAGAGCTCCTACAATGAGCAGTTCTTC CSAVAGESSYNEQFF TRBV20-1 many TRBJ2-1 TRBD2
TGCGCCAGCAGCCACCAATCCCAGACTAGCGGGAGCACAGATACGCAGTATTTT CASSHQSQTSGSTDTQYF TRBV5-1 many TRBJ2-3 TRBD2
TGTGCCAGCAGCTTAGTTGGGACAGGATCTGGGGCCAACGTCCTGACTTTC CASSLVGTGSGANVLTF TRBV7-2 many TRBJ2-6 TRBD1
TGTGCCACCAGTGATTCGGGACAGACGCAGTATTTT CATSDSGQTQYF TRBV24-1 many TRBJ2-3 TRBD1
TGTGCCAGCAGTTTATGGGGTGATGATACTGAAGCTTTCTTT CASSLWGDDTEAFF TRBV27 few TRBJ1-1 NA
TGCAGCGTGCCGACTAGCGGGGGAACCTACAATGAGCAGTTCTTC CSVPTSGGTYNEQFF TRBV29-1 many TRBJ2-1 TRBD2
TGTGCCACAAGTCCCGGGACTAGTTTAGATACGCAGTATTTT CATSPGTSLDTQYF TRBV10-3 NA TRBJ2-3 TRBD2
TGTGCCACCAGTGCCCTTGGACTAGCGGGAGCCCGAGATACGCAGTATTTT CATSALGLAGARDTQYF TRBV24-1 few TRBJ2-3 TRBD2
TGCAGCGTTCGACAGGCCCCCTCCGCAGATACGCAGTATTTT CSVRQAPSADTQYF TRBV29-1 many TRBJ2-3 NA
TGTGCCAGCAGCGTCAAGTTGGGGCGGCCAGATACGCAGTATTTT CASSVKLGRPDTQYF TRBV27 NA TRBJ2-3 NA
TGCGCCAGCAGAGGACTAGCGGGGGCTTCTAGCACAGATACGCAGTATTTT CASRGLAGASSTDTQYF TRBV10-2 many TRBJ2-3 TRBD2
TGTGCCAGCAGTTTGCCTAGCGGGGGGGAGACCCAGTACTTC CASSLPSGGETQYF TRBV28 many TRBJ2-5 TRBD2
TGTGCCAGCAGCTTAGATCGACAGGGGGCATCCTACAATGAGCAGTTCTTC CASSLDRQGASYNEQFF TRBV11-2 many TRBJ2-1 TRBD1
TGTGCCTGGAGTGGGAGAAATGAGCAGTTCTTC CAWSGRNEQFF TRBV30 NA TRBJ2-1 NA
TGCGCCAGCAGCTTGGCGACTAGCGGGAGGCTAAGTGAGACCCAGTACTTC CASSLATSGRLSETQYF TRBV5-1 many TRBJ2-5 TRBD2
TGTGCCAGCAGTGATCCCTGGGCCACTGGGGCCAACGTCCTGACTTTC CASSDPWATGANVLTF TRBV6-1 NA TRBJ2-6 NA
TGTGCCAGCAGCTTATGGACTAGCGGGTCCTACAATGAGCAGTTCTTC CASSLWTSGSYNEQFF TRBV3-1 many TRBJ2-1 TRBD2
TGTGCCTGGAGTGGGGGACAGGGCCAAGAGACCCAGTACTTC CAWSGGQGQETQYF TRBV30 many TRBJ2-5 TRBD1